These T cell receptor beta chains were read from a single sample in a study of Tregs in tolerant kidney transplant recipients. This table comes from immunoSEQ multiplex PCR, and its TCRdb copy is limited to in-frame clones, with some not included. The data hold about 64,000 clones, with over 75% observed a single time. This specimen consisted of CD4+ T cells from blood (PBMCs), obtained 6 months after the transplant. Source of these receptors: a human patient who received a combined kidney and bone marrow transplant. Some of the T cells may derive from the graft donor. Each CDR3 is given with its conserved first and last residue.

TRBJ1-2 | TRBV29-1 | CSVDKGARHTF
TRBJ2-7 | TRBV11-1 | CASSLLGTSLIYEQYF
TRBJ1-3 | TRBV4-3 | CASSQDFFTGSGNTIYF
TRBJ2-2 | TRBV7-2 | CASSLRSGGGTGELFF
TRBJ1-2 | TRBV6-4 | CASRLKKPGDRVWKYGYTF
TRBJ1-1 | TRBV19 | CASTRRPQDTEAFF
TRBJ2-5 | TRBV4-3 | CASSLGQGAETQYF
TRBJ1-1 | TRBV7-9 | CASSPRKETGGLLTEAFF
TRBJ2-7 | TRBV18 | CASSRTRDREEQYF
TRBJ2-7 | TRBV18 | CASSPTRTASEQYF
TRBJ1-6 | TRBV6-1 | CASRSGRANSPLHF
TRBJ2-5 | TRBV4-1 | CASSQDSRGQGAKTQYF
TRBJ2-1 | TRBV2 | CASRKGQGVNEQFF
TRBJ2-7 | TRBV19 | CASKQDRGSYEQYF
TRBJ2-7 | TRBV5-1 | CASSLGSHEQYF
TRBJ2-3 | TRBV10-3 | CAISESLGEDTQYF
TRBJ1-5 | TRBV18 | CASSEGGGQPQHF
TRBJ1-6 | TRBV4-2 | CASSQDLRGRDNSPLHF
TRBJ1-2 | TRBV9 | CASSPQSNYGYTF
TRBJ1-5 | TRBV19 | CASSIGPNQPQHF
TRBJ2-2 | TRBV19 | CASSTFTGELFF
TRBJ1-6 | TRBV6-5 | CASSYSGRGDSPLHF
TRBJ2-7 | TRBV5-1 | CASSLVLQGYEQYF
TRBJ2-6 | TRBV4-3 | CASSQDLTPTGANVLTF
TRBJ2-3 | TRBV15 | CATSRLGLAGVTDTQYF
TRBJ1-2 | TRBV5-1 | CASSRGDYGYTF
TRBJ1-1 | TRBV7-2 | CASSLGPGVGAFF
TRBJ1-3 | TRBV5-1 | CASSLEPSSGNTIYF
TRBJ2-2 | TRBV2 | CASSGSGTTGELFF
TRBJ1-4 | TRBV2 | CVSSEDRGDEKLFF
TRBJ1-5 | TRBV18 | CASSSTGGGNQPQHF
TRBJ2-1 | TRBV30 | CAWSVNLAGATEQFF
TRBJ2-1 | TRBV10-3 | CAISERDVYNEQFF
TRBJ2-1 | TRBV6-1 | CASSELRTINNEQFF
TRBJ2-4 | TRBV7-2 | CASSLAVTSGRAKNIQYF
TRBJ2-7 | TRBV19 | CASSIPGLDYEQYF
TRBJ2-3 | TRBV4-1 | CASSQDTGTDTQYF
TRBJ1-1 | TRBV5-1 | CASSGGSSAFF
TRBJ1-4 | TRBV10-3 | CATGQGYDEKLFF
TRBJ1-2 | TRBV27 | CASSPGQWVANYGYTF
TRBJ1-6 | TRBV4-1 | CASSQETLPLSPLHF
TRBJ1-5 | TRBV6-1 | CASSEADYRGLNQPQHF
TRBJ1-4 | TRBV7-3 | CASSLNTATNEKLFF
TRBJ2-1 | TRBV19 | CASSIAHRVGSYNEQFF
TRBJ2-6 | TRBV13 | CASRLQGHSGANVLTF
TRBJ2-7 | TRBV4-2 | CASSQDQDRWATYEQYF
TRBJ2-1 | TRBV5-1 | CASNGLAGGEQFF
TRBJ1-4 | TRBV5-6 | CASSSPPLRDEKLFF
TRBJ2-1 | TRBV7-2 | CASSLDRVDEQFF
TRBJ2-6 | TRBV30 | CAWKGAGANVLTF
TRBJ2-1 | TRBV5-4 | CASSDYRVGSEQFF
TRBJ2-3 | TRBV7-3 | CASSSGRVGTDTQYF
TRBJ1-5 | TRBV19 | CASSSFFSNQPQHF
TRBJ1-6 | TRBV30 | CAWSVRGTNSPLHF
TRBJ2-7 | TRBV7-2 | CASSPRSGSYEQYF
TRBJ1-2 | TRBV4-1 | CASSRGGDRSYGYTF
TRBJ1-2 | TRBV29-1 | CSVEDRGSYGYTF
TRBJ1-2 | TRBV4-3 | CASSQVTTGENGYTF
TRBJ2-7 | TRBV11-2 | CASSLSGFLVANEQYF
TRBJ2-3 | TRBV28 | CASSLAGGGLTDTQYF